This TCR beta chain is from a study of shared clonotypes between healthy human individuals. The table came from immunoSEQ multiplex PCR; TCRdb's copy has only in-frame clones and leaves some out. The repertoire holds roughly 720,000 clones, with 80% to 95% as singletons. The clonotype originates from a man between 18 and 29 years old in good health. Some clones in this sample may be carry-over from other donors' samples. Material for sequencing was memory CD8+ T cells from PBMCs. Subset in this sample: CD45RO+ cells pooled with CCR7-negative TemRA cells.

The CDR3 nucleotides are TGTGCCAGCAGACACCCCGGGACAGGTGATGAAAAACTGTTTTTT. The encoded protein is CASRHPGTGDEKLFF. The chain recombines TRBV6-1 with TRBJ1-4; 8 nucleotides line up with TRBD1. J gave up 6 bases and V 6 bases, and 9 bases lay outside the gene matches. The CDR3 covers 15 residues. The germline V gene has CDR1 MNHNS and CDR2 SASEGT.